This T cell receptor beta chain appears in the sequencing data of a study of blood T cell repertoires in COVID-19. Study details: There were acute and convalescent COVID-19 samples, and they came from the United States, Italy and Spain. The cDNA or gDNA used as material had been derived from T cells, B-cell-depleted T cells, or PBMCs.

Each participant's cohort was designated according to participant-reported clinical history. Trimming pared 5 bases from V and 2 bases from J, leaving 12 bases between. Germline V gene data show CDR1 as LNHDA and CDR2 as SQIVND (reference sequence). CDR3 length equals 15 residues. As handled by the study authors: Amplification of reference gene primers provided the estimated nucleated cell counts. Generated by immunoSEQ multiplex PCR, the TCRdb table keeps only in-frame clones and is missing some. Clone size and V and J calls were adopted from that table, with D and trimming inferred from the DNA. Seen here are hundreds of thousands of clones, about 86% observed once, and the top ten hold 3.5% to 4%. The table lists this clone with a few counts.

The chain couples TRBV19 to TRBJ2-2; D may be TRBD2 (6 bases). Sequencing used PBMCs or T cells enriched from blood (not recorded which). This receptor was taken from a woman aged 40 to 55 with acute COVID-19. The DNA of the CDR3 is TGTGCCAGTAGTCGGGCTAGCGCAAACACCGGGGAGCTGTTTTTT. Translated: CASSRASANTGELFF.